The 29 T cell receptor beta chains reported below all come from one sample, sequenced in a study of T-cell reconstitution after alpha-beta-depleted transplantation in children. Unique molecular identifiers were incorporated when the TCRbeta library was constructed. TCRdb re-analysed the PCR reads in MiXCR, keeping a single row per CDR3 protein. This sample has about 610,000 distinct CDR3 sequences, with about 10% found just once. The sequences come from PBMCs from the stem cell graft donor, collected from the stem cell graft. Receptor source: a human donor who donated a stem cell graft to a child with acute myeloid leukemia.

This clonotype has at least ten counts. The V and J genes are TRBV27 and TRBJ1-2, with 7 bases that match TRBD1. The CDR3 totals 13 residues. Per germline, CDR1 MNHEY and CDR2 SMNVEV (reference sequence). V dropped 5 bases and J dropped 6; count of bases not matched to a gene: 6. CDR3 coding DNA: TGTGCCAGCAGTCCCCGACAGGGCAATGGCTACACCTTC. It encodes CASSPRQGNGYTF.

This clonotype was picked up many times. This chain connects TRBV12-3 or TRBV12-4 to TRBJ2-7, with D tentatively TRBD2 (6 bases). The V end was cut by 3 bases, the J end by 3 bases, with 21 bases between. This CDR3 is 17 amino acids long. The CDR3 nucleotides read TGTGCCAGCAGTTTTGTACTAGCTGGTCTTTTATTCTACGAGCAGTACTTC. This translates into CASSFVLAGLLFYEQYF.

This clonotype has at least ten counts. The J gene is TRBJ2-1, the V gene TRBV6-1; 10 positions agree with TRBD2. J was trimmed by 3 bases and V by 0 bases; bases with no gene match: 5. CDR3 length: 17 residues. Per the germline V gene, CDR1 is MNHNS and CDR2 is SASEGT. The CDR3 coding sequence is TGTGCCAGCAGTGAAGCGATGAGACTAGCGGGCTACAATGAGCAGTTCTTC. The encoded protein is CASSEAMRLAGYNEQFF.

A word on this clonotype: A read error may be the cause here, since a much bigger clone is one base away. This rearrangement joins TRBV14 to TRBJ2-3, with D possibly being TRBD2 (5 bases). There are 11 residues in the CDR3. Germline V CDR1 and CDR2: SGHDN, FVKESK. Between the trimmed V and J ends, which lost 4 bases and 7 bases, there was a span of 6 bases. In nucleotides, the CDR3 is TGTGCCAGCAGCCGAGGGTATACGCAGTATTTT. Encoded protein: CASSRGYTQYF.

This clonotype was seen once. The chain is built from TRBV11-2 and TRBJ2-7; the D gene could be TRBD1 or TRBD2 (5 bases each). CDR3 length: 18 amino acids. V was shortened by 2 bases and J by 6 bases, with 26 bases between the two germline ends. Germline V gene lookup returns CDR1 SGHAT and CDR2 FQNNGV. CDR3 nucleotide sequence: TGTGCCAGCAGCTTATCATTCCTGGGGAGCCTGGGGCTCTCCGAGCAGTACTTC. Its protein is CASSLSFLGSLGLSEQYF.

The V gene is TRBV20-1, the J gene TRBJ2-5; D is perhaps TRBD2 (6 bases). Germline CDR1 and CDR2: DFQATT and SNEGSKA (reference sequence). V shed 6 bases and J shed 1 base, with 15 bases lying between them. The CDR3 is 14 amino acids. The CDR3 DNA sequence: TGCAGTGCCGGTTTGGGGACTGGCCAAGAGACCCAGTACTTC. It is translated as CSAGLGTGQETQYF.

This clonotype has at least ten counts. The chain joins TRBV29-1 to TRBJ1-4; D gene unclear. CDR1 SQVTM and CDR2 ANQGSEA come from the germline V gene. V was trimmed by 4 bases and J by 4 bases, leaving 13 bases between them. The CDR3 spans 14 residues. In DNA form, the CDR3 reads TGCAGCGTTGGCGAAGGCCTTTTTAATGAAAAACTGTTTTTT. Protein: CSVGEGLFNEKLFF.

The table lists this clonotype with many counts. This chain joins TRBV3-1 and TRBJ1-5; 9 positions agree with TRBD1. Losses at the gene ends were 4 bases for V and 6 bases for J; bases not matched to a gene: 1. Per the germline V gene, CDR1 is LGHDT and CDR2 is YNNKEL (reference sequence). This CDR3 comprises 13 residues. CDR3 region: CASSRDRVQPQHF. The CDR3 coding sequence is TGTGCCAGCAGCCGGGACAGGGTTCAGCCCCAGCATTTT.

This clonotype was picked up many times. This chain connects TRBV28 to TRBJ2-6; D unresolved. Germline values: CDR1 MDHEN, CDR2 SYDVKM. The CDR3 length is 15 residues. With 2 bases removed from V and 2 bases from J, the gap between germline ends came to 7 bases. The CDR3 sequence is CASSLTRPGANVLTF. The CDR3 region has the DNA TGTGCCAGCAGTTTAACCAGGCCTGGGGCCAACGTCCTGACTTTC.

The V and J genes are TRBV7-2 and TRBJ1-4; 8 bases align to TRBD1. CDR1 is SGHTA and CDR2 is FQGNSA in the germline V gene. V lost 1 base to trimming and J lost 4 bases; unmatched junction nucleotides: 5. The CDR3 runs to 16 residues. CDR3 sequence (DNA): TGTGCCAGCAGCTTAGAGGGGGACAGGTATAATGAAAAACTGTTTTTT. Translation gives CASSLEGDRYNEKLFF.

The gene calls are TRBV6-2 or TRBV6-3 and TRBJ2-7; D tentatively reads TRBD1 or TRBD2 (5 bases each). CDR1 and CDR2 from the germline V gene are MNHEY and SVGEGT. Trimming shortened V by 7 bases and J by 5 bases, and 21 bases separated the two germline ends. The CDR3 is 15 residues long. The CDR3 DNA reads TGTGCCAGCACTGAATCGGGACGCGGCGTCAACGAGCAGTACTTC. Amino acids: CASTESGRGVNEQYF.

The genes are TRBV15 and TRBJ1-4; tentative D call: TRBD1 (6 bases). The V gene lost 5 bases and the J gene lost 7 bases, with 11 bases spanning the gap. Per the germline V gene, CDR1 is LNHNV and CDR2 is YYDKDF (reference sequence). CDR3 length equals 13 residues. The CDR3 bases are TGTGCCACCAGCGGGGGACAAATTGAAAAACTGTTTTTT. This gives the protein CATSGGQIEKLFF.

A few counts support this clonotype. The chain has TRBV29-1 and TRBJ2-5; D ambiguous. The CDR3 is 11 amino acids. CDR1 and CDR2 from the germline V gene are SQVTM and ANQGSEA. With 4 bases removed from V and 5 bases from J, the gap between germline ends came to 8 bases. The CDR3 protein is CSVGSGETQYF. The CDR3 region has the DNA TGCAGCGTTGGTAGTGGTGAGACCCAGTACTTC.

This clonotype was detected only a few times. The V and J genes are TRBV4-3 and TRBJ1-2; possibly TRBD1 for D (5 bases). The CDR3 sequence is 16 residues long. Trimming took 0 bases from V and 4 from J, leaving 15 bases between them. The germline V gene has CDR1 LGHNA and CDR2 YSLEER. DNA of the CDR3: TGCGCCAGCAGCCAAGAGGCTCGCAGTCAGGGCTATGGCTACACCTTC. Its translation: CASSQEARSQGYGYTF.

This clonotype has a count of ten or more. The chain joins TRBV12-3 or TRBV12-4 to TRBJ2-1, with 10 bases identical to TRBD1. This CDR3 contains 16 residues. V lost 6 bases to trimming and J lost 0 bases; unmatched junction nucleotides: 5. CDR3 nucleotides: TGTGCCAGCAGCACGGGACAGGGGAGCTCCTACAATGAGCAGTTCTTC. This codes for CASSTGQGSSYNEQFF.

This clonotype was found a few times. This sequence may be a read error, since a much larger clone differs from it by one base. CDR3 residues: CASSVTNTGELFF. The CDR3 DNA reads as TGTGCCAGCAGTGTCACGAACACCGGGGAGCTGTTTTTT. This chain joins TRBV27 and TRBJ2-2; D not resolved. The CDR3 contains 13 residues. Per germline, CDR1 MNHEY and CDR2 SMNVEV (reference sequence). Trimming removed 5 bases at V and 0 bases at J, with 4 bases between.

This clonotype was seen many times. The chain recombines TRBV20-1 with TRBJ1-1; D is uncertain. CDR1 is DFQATT and CDR2 is SNEGSKA in the germline V gene (reference sequence). The CDR3 has 11 residues. V lost 0 bases, J lost 8 bases, and 7 bases lay in between. The CDR3 sequence: CSARDHREAFF. CDR3 in DNA: TGCAGTGCTAGAGATCACCGAGAAGCTTTCTTT.

This clonotype was seen a few times. The rearrangement uses TRBV20-1 and TRBJ2-5; 7 positions match TRBD1. The germline gives CDR1 DFQATT, CDR2 SNEGSKA (reference sequence). CDR3 length: 15 amino acids. J lost 2 bases, V lost 7 bases, and 13 bases had no gene match. The CDR3 here is CSVRGPGLLQETQYF. The CDR3 nucleotides read TGCAGTGTTAGGGGGCCCGGGCTCTTACAAGAGACCCAGTACTTC.

This clonotype was seen many times. The chain links TRBV20-1 to TRBJ2-3; 12 positions match TRBD2. The V segment lost 3 bases and the J segment 6 bases; nucleotides outside the gene matches: 7. This CDR3 contains 15 residues. From germline, CDR1 is DFQATT and CDR2 SNEGSKA (reference sequence). The CDR3 here is CSASATSGSSDTQYF. The CDR3 coding sequence is TGCAGTGCTAGCGCGACTAGCGGGAGCTCGGATACGCAGTATTTT.

A note on this clonotype: The germline gene is not matched at one end of the junction; a read error may be the cause. The chain links TRBV29-1 to TRBJ2-7, with TRBD1 matching over 10 bases. CDR3 size: 12 residues. The V gene's germline CDR1 is SQVTM and CDR2 ANQGSEA. CDR3 amino acids: CSAEDRGHEQYF. CDR3 coding DNA: TGCAGCGCTGAAGACAGGGGGCACGAGCAGTACTTC.

The rearrangement uses TRBV5-1 and TRBJ2-6; D not resolved. In germline, CDR1 is SGHRS, CDR2 YFSETQ. V lost 0 bases and J lost 4, with 14 bases in between. The CDR3 is made up of 17 amino acids. The DNA of the CDR3 is TGCGCCAGCAGCTTGGACATGGGCGTTGGGGGGGCCAACGTCCTGACTTTC. Its protein is CASSLDMGVGGANVLTF.

Many counts were recorded for this clonotype. This chain uses TRBV7-9 with TRBJ2-3; TRBD2 matches at 10 bases. CDR3 size: 15 residues. V shed 5 bases and J 3 bases; nucleotides not matched to a gene: 5. CDR1 and CDR2 (germline): SEHNR, FQNEAQ (reference sequence). The CDR3, as DNA: TGTGCCAGCAGCGGACTAGCGGCGGGTACAGATACGCAGTATTTT. Residues: CASSGLAAGTDTQYF.

V is TRBV2 and J is TRBJ2-7; TRBD2 aligns across 7 bases. This CDR3 has 15 residues. Per the germline V gene, CDR1 is SNHLY and CDR2 is FYNNEI. V dropped 0 bases and J dropped 4; count of bases not matched to a gene: 6. This CDR3 is CASSEAGTTAYEQYF. CDR3 sequence (DNA): TGTGCCAGCAGTGAAGCGGGGACTACCGCATACGAGCAGTACTTC.

In its sample, this clonotype was seen many times. Its ends do not fully match the called genes, so a read error is possible. This chain uses TRBV29-1 with TRBJ2-2; 9 nucleotides match TRBD2. From germline, CDR1 is SQVTM and CDR2 ANQGSEA. The length of the CDR3 is 16 residues. CDR3 protein: CSVKDDSGRNTGELFF. The CDR3 DNA follows: TGCAGCGTTAAAGATGATAGCGGGAGAAACACCGGGGAGCTGTTTTTT.

This clonotype occurred a few times. This chain uses TRBV20-1 with TRBJ2-1; 8 positions agree with TRBD2. The V gene end was trimmed by 6 bases and the J gene end by 7 bases; junction bases not matched to a gene: 8. The CDR3 extends over 13 amino acids. From germline, CDR1 is DFQATT and CDR2 SNEGSKA (reference sequence). The CDR3 loop reads CSAPAGGGNEQFF. The CDR3 nucleotides read TGCAGTGCCCCGGCGGGGGGAGGGAATGAGCAGTTCTTC.

This clonotype was counted many times. The rearrangement links TRBV28 to TRBJ1-5; a possible D gene is TRBD1 (6 bases). The CDR3 loop spans 12 amino acids. Trimming stripped 9 bases from V and 3 bases from J, with 9 bases between. Germline CDR1 is MDHEN and CDR2 is SYDVKM. The CDR3 spells CASWTVNQPQHF. DNA of the CDR3: TGTGCCAGTTGGACAGTCAATCAGCCCCAGCATTTT.

The genes are TRBV20-1 and TRBJ2-5, with D unclear. In germline, CDR1 is DFQATT, CDR2 SNEGSKA (reference sequence). V was trimmed by 3 bases and J by 2 bases, leaving 7 bases between them. There are 12 residues in the CDR3. CDR3 in DNA: TGCAGTGCTAGGGGCCTGCAAGAGACCCAGTACTTC. Residues: CSARGLQETQYF.

This clonotype was seen more than once but under ten times. V is TRBV6-1 and J is TRBJ1-3; 7 bases align to TRBD1. Germline V gives CDR1 MNHNS, CDR2 SASEGT. The CDR3 sequence is 15 residues long. The trim removed 1 base at V and 4 bases at J, leaving 4 bases unmatched. CDR3 sequence (DNA): TGTGCCAGCAGTGAAGACAGGGGAGCCGGAAACACCATATATTTT. This sequence encodes CASSEDRGAGNTIYF.

This clonotype showed up many times. The chain joins TRBV12-3 or TRBV12-4 to TRBJ2-7, with TRBD1 identical over 8 bases. The CDR3 has 13 residues. Trimming took 10 bases from V and 0 from J; bases not matched to a gene: 5. This CDR3 reads CAIRTGSSYEQYF. CDR3 sequence (DNA): TGTGCCATACGGACAGGGAGCTCCTACGAGCAGTACTTC.